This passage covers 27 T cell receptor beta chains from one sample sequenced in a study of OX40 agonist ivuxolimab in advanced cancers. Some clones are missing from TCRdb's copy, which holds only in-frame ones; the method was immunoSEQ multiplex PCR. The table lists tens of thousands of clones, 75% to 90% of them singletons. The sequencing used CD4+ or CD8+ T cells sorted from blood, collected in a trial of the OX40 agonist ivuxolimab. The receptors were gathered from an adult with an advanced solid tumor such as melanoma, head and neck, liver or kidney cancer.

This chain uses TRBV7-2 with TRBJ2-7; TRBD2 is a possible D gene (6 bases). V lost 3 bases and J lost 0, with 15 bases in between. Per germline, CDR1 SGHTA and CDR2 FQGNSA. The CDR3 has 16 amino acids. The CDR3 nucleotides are TGTGCCAGCAGCTTCCGTGGTTTAGCGGCCTCCTACGAGCAGTACTTC. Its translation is CASSFRGLAASYEQYF. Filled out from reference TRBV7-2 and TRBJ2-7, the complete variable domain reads GAGVSQSPSNKVTEKGKDVELRCDPISGHTALYWYRQSLGQGLEFLIYFQGNSAPDKSGLPSDRFSAERTGGSVSTLTIQRTQQEDSAVYLCASSFRGLAASYEQYFGPGTRLTVT.

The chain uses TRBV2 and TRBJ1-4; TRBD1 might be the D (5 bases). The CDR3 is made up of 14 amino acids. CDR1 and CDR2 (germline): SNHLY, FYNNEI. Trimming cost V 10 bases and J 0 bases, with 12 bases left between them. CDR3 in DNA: TGTGCCACTCTAACAGGCGCAACTAATGAAAAACTGTTTTTT. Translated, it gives CATLTGATNEKLFF.

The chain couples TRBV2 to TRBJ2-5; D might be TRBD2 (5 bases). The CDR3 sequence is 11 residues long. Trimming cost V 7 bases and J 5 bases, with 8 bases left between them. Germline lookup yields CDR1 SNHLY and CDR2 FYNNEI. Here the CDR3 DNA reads TGTGCCAGCATTGAGGGCGAGACCCAGTACTTC. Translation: CASIEGETQYF.

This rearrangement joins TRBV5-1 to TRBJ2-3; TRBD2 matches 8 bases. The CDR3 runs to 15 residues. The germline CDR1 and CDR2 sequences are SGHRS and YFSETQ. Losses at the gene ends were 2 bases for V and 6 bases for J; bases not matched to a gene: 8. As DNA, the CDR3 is TGCGCCAGCAGCTTTAAGGGACTAGACGGGGATACGCAGTATTTT. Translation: CASSFKGLDGDTQYF.

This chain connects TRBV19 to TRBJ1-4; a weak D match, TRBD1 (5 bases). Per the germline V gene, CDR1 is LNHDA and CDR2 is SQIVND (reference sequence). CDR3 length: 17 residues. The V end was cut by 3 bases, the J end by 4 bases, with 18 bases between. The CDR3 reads CASSISFVGTGNEKLFF. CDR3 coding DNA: TGTGCCAGTAGTATTAGCTTCGTCGGGACGGGTAATGAAAAACTGTTTTTT.

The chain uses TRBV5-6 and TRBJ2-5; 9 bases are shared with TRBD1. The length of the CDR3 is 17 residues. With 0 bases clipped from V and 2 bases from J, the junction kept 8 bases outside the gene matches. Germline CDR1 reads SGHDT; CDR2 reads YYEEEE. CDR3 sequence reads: CASSLEGTGKLQETQYF. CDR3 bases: TGTGCCAGCAGCTTGGAGGGGACAGGGAAACTACAAGAGACCCAGTACTTC. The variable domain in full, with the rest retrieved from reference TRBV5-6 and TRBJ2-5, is DAGVTQSPTHLIKTRGQQVTLRCSPKSGHDTVSWYQQALGQGPQFIFQYYEEEERQRGNFPDRFSGHQFPNYSSELNVNALLLGDSALYLCASSLEGTGKLQETQYFGPGTRLLVL.

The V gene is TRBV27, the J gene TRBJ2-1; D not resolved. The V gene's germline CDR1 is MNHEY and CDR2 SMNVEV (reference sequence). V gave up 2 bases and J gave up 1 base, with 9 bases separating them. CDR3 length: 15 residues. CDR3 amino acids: CASSLKPESYNEQFF. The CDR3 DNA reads TGTGCCAGCAGTTTAAAGCCCGAGTCCTACAATGAGCAGTTCTTC.

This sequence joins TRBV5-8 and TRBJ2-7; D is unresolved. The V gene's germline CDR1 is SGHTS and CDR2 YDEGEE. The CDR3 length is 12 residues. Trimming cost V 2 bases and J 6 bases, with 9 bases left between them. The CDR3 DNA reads TGTGCCAGCAGCTTAGCTGGGTTCGAGCAGTACTTC. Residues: CASSLAGFEQYF.

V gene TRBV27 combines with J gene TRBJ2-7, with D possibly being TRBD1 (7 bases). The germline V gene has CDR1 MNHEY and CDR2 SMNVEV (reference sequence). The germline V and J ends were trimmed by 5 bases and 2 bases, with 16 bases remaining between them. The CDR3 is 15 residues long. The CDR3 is CASSGGTVLAYEQYF. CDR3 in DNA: TGTGCCAGCAGTGGGGGGACAGTTTTGGCCTACGAGCAGTACTTC.

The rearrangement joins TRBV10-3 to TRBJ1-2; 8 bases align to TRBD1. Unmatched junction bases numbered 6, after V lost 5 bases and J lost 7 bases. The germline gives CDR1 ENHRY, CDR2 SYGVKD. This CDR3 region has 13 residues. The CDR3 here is CAISSTGAGGYTF. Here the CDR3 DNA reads TGTGCCATCAGTTCGACAGGGGCCGGTGGCTACACCTTC.

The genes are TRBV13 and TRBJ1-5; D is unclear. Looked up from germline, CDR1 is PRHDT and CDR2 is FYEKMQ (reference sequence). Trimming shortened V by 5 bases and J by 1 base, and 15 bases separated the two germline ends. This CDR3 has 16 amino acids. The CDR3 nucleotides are TGTGCCAGCAGCCTCTGGACCACGGGGAGCAATCAGCCCCAGCATTTT. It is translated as CASSLWTTGSNQPQHF.

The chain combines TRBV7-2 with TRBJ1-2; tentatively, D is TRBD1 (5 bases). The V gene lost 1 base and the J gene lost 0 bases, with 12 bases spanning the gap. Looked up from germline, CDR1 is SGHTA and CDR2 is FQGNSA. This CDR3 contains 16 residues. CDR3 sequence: CASSLVYDSPNYGYTF. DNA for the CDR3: TGTGCCAGCAGCTTAGTTTATGACAGCCCTAACTATGGCTACACCTTC.

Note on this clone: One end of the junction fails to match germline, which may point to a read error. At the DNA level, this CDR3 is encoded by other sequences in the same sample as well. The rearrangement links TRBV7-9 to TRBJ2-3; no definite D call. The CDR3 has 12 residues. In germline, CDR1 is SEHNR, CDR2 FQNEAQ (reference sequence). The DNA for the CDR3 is TGCGCCAGCAGTCCAAAGGGAGATACGCAGTATTTT. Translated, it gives CASSPKGDTQYF.

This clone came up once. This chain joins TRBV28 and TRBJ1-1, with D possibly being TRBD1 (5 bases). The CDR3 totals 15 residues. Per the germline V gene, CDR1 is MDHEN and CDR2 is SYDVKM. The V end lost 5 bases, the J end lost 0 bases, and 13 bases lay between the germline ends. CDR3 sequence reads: CASSVYRILNTEAFF. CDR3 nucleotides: TGTGCCAGCAGTGTCTACAGGATCTTGAACACTGAAGCTTTCTTT.

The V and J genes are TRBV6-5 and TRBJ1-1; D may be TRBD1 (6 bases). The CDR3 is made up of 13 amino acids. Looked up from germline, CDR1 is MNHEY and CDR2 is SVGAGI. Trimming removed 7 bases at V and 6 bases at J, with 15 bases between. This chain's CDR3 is CASNFVPGAEAFF. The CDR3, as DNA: TGTGCCAGCAATTTCGTCCCAGGGGCTGAAGCTTTCTTT.

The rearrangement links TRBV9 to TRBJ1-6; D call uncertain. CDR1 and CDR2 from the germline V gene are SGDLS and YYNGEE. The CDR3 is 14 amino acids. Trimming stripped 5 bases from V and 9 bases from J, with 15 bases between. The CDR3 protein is CASSPLSLGSPLHF. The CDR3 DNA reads TGTGCCAGCAGTCCCCTTTCATTAGGTTCACCCCTCCACTTT. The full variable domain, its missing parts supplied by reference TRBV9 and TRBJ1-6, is DSGVTQTPKHLITATGQRVTLRCSPRSGDLSVYWYQQSLDQGLQFLIQYYNGEERAKGNILERFSAQQFPDLHSELNLSSLELGDSALYFCASSPLSLGSPLHFGNGTRLTVT.

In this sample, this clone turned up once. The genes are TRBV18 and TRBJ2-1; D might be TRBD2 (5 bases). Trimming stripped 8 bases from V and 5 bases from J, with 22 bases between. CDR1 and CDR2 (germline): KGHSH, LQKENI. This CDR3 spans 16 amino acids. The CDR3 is CASVPPGGRRDNEQFF. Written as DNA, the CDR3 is TGTGCCAGCGTCCCCCCTGGCGGCCGGCGGGACAATGAGCAGTTCTTC.

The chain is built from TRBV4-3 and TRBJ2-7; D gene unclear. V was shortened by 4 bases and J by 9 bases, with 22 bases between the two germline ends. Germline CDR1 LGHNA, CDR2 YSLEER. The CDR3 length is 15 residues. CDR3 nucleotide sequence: TGCGCCAGCAGCCCTCGAGGAGATAGAGGCGGCGGGCAGTACTTC. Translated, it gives CASSPRGDRGGGQYF.

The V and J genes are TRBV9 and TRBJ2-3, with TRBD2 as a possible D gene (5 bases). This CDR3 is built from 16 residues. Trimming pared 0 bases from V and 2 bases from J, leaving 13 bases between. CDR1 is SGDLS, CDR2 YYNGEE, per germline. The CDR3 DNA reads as TGTGCCAGCAGCGTAGTTCTGACTACCTCCACAGATACGCAGTATTTT. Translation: CASSVVLTTSTDTQYF.

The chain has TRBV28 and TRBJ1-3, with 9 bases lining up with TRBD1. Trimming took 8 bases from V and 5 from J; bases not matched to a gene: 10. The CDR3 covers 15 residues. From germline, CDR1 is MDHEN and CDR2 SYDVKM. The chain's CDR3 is CASAPPGTGRNTIYF. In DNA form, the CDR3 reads TGTGCCAGCGCCCCCCCTGGGACAGGGAGAAACACCATATATTTT.

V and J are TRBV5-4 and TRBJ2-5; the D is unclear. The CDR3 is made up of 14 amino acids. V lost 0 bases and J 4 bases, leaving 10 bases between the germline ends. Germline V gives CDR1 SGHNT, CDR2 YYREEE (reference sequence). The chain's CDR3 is CASSLVGFRETQYF. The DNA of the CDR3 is TGTGCCAGCAGCTTGGTAGGGTTCAGAGAGACCCAGTACTTC.

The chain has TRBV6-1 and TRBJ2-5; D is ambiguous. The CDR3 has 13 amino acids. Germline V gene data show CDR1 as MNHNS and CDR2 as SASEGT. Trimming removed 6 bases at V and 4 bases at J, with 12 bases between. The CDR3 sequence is CASRSYATETQYF. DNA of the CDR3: TGTGCCAGCAGATCCTACGCCACAGAGACCCAGTACTTC.

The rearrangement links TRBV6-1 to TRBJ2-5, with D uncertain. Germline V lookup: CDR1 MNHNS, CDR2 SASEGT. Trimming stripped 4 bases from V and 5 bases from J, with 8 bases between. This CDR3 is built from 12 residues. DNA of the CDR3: TGTGCCAGCAGTGGAGTAGTGGAGACCCAGTACTTC. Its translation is CASSGVVETQYF.

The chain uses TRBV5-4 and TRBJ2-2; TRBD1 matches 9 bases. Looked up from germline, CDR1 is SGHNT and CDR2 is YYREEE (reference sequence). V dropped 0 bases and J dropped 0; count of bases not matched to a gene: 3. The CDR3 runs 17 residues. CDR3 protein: CASSLGQGGSNTGELFF. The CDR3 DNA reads TGTGCCAGCAGCTTGGGACAGGGGGGATCGAACACCGGGGAGCTGTTTTTT.

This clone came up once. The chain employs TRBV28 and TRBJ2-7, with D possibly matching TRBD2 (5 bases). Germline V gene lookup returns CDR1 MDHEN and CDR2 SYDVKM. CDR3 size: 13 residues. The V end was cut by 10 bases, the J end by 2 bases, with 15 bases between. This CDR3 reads CATWRAETYEQYF. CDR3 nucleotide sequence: TGTGCCACATGGCGGGCAGAGACCTACGAGCAGTACTTC. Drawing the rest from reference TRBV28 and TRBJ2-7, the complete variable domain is DVKVTQSSRYLVKRTGEKVFLECVQDMDHENMFWYRQDPGLGLRLIYFSYDVKMKEKGDIPEGYSVSREKKERFSLILESASTNQTSMYLCATWRAETYEQYFGPGTRLTVT.

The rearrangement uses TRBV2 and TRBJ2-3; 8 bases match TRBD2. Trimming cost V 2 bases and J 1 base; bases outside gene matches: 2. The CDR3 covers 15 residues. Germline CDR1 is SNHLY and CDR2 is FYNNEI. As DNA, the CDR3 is TGTGCCAGCAGTGAAAGAGCGGGAGGCACAGATACGCAGTATTTT. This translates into CASSERAGGTDTQYF.

The CDR3 nucleotides read TGTGCCAGCAGCGGGCGCCGGGACAGAAGCATGGGGAACACTGAAGCTTTCTTT. Its protein product is CASSGRRDRSMGNTEAFF. This chain uses TRBV9 with TRBJ1-1; TRBD1 matches 7 bases. CDR3 size: 18 residues. V lost 3 bases to trimming and J lost 1 base; unmatched junction nucleotides: 15. CDR1 is SGDLS and CDR2 is YYNGEE in the germline V gene.